A selection of T cell receptor beta chains follows, all from one sample in a study of blood T cell repertoires in COVID-19. Produced via immunoSEQ multiplex PCR; TCRdb's table is partial and in-frame only. Here the sample spans fewer than 350,000 clones, 88% being singletons. Input material: PBMCs or T cells enriched from blood (not recorded which). The receptors were gathered from a woman in her sixties or seventies in a cohort exposed to, infected with or recovered from COVID-19 (not recorded which). Each CDR3 is given with its conserved first and last residue. Fields, in order: clone size, V gene, D gene, J gene, CDR3 DNA, CDR3 protein. A D gene is named only where the DNA matches it firmly. Clone size appears in some rows only: once, few, many, or a class for an expanded clone.

>.|TRBV6-2/TRBV6-3|TRBD1|TRBJ2-5
TGTGCCAGCAGTTCGGGACAGTTGGCGGCAGAGACCCAGTACTTC
CASSSGQLAAETQYF
>.|TRBV30|TRBD1|TRBJ1-5
TGTGCCTGGAGTAGACAGGGGGCGAGGGATCAGCCCCAGCATTTT
CAWSRQGARDQPQHF
>.|TRBV7-3|.|TRBJ2-1
TGTGCCAGCAGCTTATATATGTCGGTCTCCTACAATGAGCAGTTCTTC
CASSLYMSVSYNEQFF
>.|TRBV5-5|TRBD1|TRBJ1-1
TGTGCCAGCAGCTGGGGACAGTTCCAAACTGAAGCTTTCTTT
CASSWGQFQTEAFF
>.|TRBV5-1|.|TRBJ2-1
TGCGCCAGCAGCTTGGGTGGCGGGTCCTACAATGAGCAGTTCTTC
CASSLGGGSYNEQFF
>once|TRBV2|.|TRBJ2-3
TGTGCCAGCAGTGAAGTCCGGAAAACAGGAGATACGCAGTATTTT
CASSEVRKTGDTQYF
>.|TRBV27|.|TRBJ1-6
TGTGCCAGCAGTTTTTCACAGTATAATTCACCCCTCCACTTT
CASSFSQYNSPLHF
>once|TRBV7-9|TRBD1|TRBJ2-7
TGTGCCAGCAGCCCGTGGATCCCCGGGACAGGGGTCGGGGAGCAGTACTTC
CASSPWIPGTGVGEQYF
>.|TRBV4-1|TRBD2|TRBJ2-7
TGCGCCAGCAGCCAAGAGAGCAGACTAGCGGGGTACGAAACAATATACGAGCAGTACTTC
CASSQESRLAGYETIYEQYF
>.|TRBV19|.|TRBJ2-2
TGTGCCAGTAAGGCTCAGGGAACGAACACCGGGGAGCTGTTTTTT
CASKAQGTNTGELFF
>.|TRBV2|.|TRBJ1-5
TGTGCCAGCGCCGGGGGGGGGAGTCAGCCCCAGCATTTT
CASAGGGSQPQHF
>.|TRBV7-8|TRBD2|TRBJ2-7
TGTGCCAGCAGCTTGCTGGGCGGGAGATCCCACGAGCAGTACTTC
CASSLLGGRSHEQYF
>.|TRBV3-1/TRBV3-2|TRBD2|TRBJ2-7
TGTGCCAGCAGCCAAGATGAGCCGACTAGCGGGGCCAAGCAGTACTTC
CASSQDEPTSGAKQYF
>.|TRBV27|.|TRBJ2-7
TGTGCCAGCAGTTTGACAGGTGTAACCTACGAGCAGTACTTC
CASSLTGVTYEQYF
>.|TRBV4-3|TRBD2|TRBJ2-7
TGCGCCAGCAGCCAAGATACCAGCGGGAGTAATCACGAGCAGTACTTC
CASSQDTSGSNHEQYF
>few|TRBV11-2|.|TRBJ2-1
TGTGCCAGCAGCTTTTCGACTACGGGGGAGCAGTTCTTC
CASSFSTTGEQFF
>.|TRBV11-1|.|TRBJ2-7
TGTGCCAGCAGCTCGACAGGTGCGGACGAGCAGTACTTC
CASSSTGADEQYF
>many|TRBV6-5|TRBD2|TRBJ2-5
TGTGCCAGCAGGTCCGGGACTAGTAAAGAGACCCAGTACTTC
CASRSGTSKETQYF